These T cell receptor beta chains were read from a single sample in a study of blood T cell repertoires in COVID-19. TCRdb's table, derived via immunoSEQ multiplex PCR, lists solely in-frame clones and lacks some. The sample holds roughly 300,000 clones; about four fifths are singletons and the top ten take approximately 1.5%. The source material was peripheral blood. These receptor sequences come from a human donor with COVID-19, enrolled during active disease. The donor label of this sample is uncertain. Each CDR3 is given with its conserved first and last residue. D genes are given only for firm matches. Part of the rows lack a size; the others show once, few, many or a class for expanded clones.

d_gene: .; abundance: .; v_gene: TRBV6-1; j_gene: TRBJ1-1; CDR3aa: CASSELGSDRPSFF; CDR3nt: TGTGCCAGCAGTGAATTGGGCTCTGACCGTCCGTCTTTCTTT
d_gene: .; abundance: .; v_gene: TRBV7-9; j_gene: TRBJ2-3; CDR3aa: CASSLSGSPSTDTQYF; CDR3nt: TGTGCCAGCAGCTTAAGTGGGAGTCCCTCGACAGATACGCAGTATTTT
d_gene: TRBD1; abundance: few; v_gene: TRBV7-2; j_gene: TRBJ2-6; CDR3aa: CASSLDRVGANVLTF; CDR3nt: TGTGCCAGCAGCTTGGACAGGGTTGGGGCCAACGTCCTGACTTTC
d_gene: .; abundance: .; v_gene: TRBV3-1/TRBV3-2; j_gene: TRBJ1-2; CDR3aa: CASSQVAGIDGYTF; CDR3nt: TGTGCCAGCAGCCAAGTGGCAGGAATAGATGGCTACACCTTC
d_gene: .; abundance: .; v_gene: TRBV19; j_gene: TRBJ1-2; CDR3aa: CASHPAGLGGYTF; CDR3nt: TGTGCCAGCCACCCCGCAGGGCTCGGGGGCTACACCTTC
d_gene: .; abundance: .; v_gene: TRBV7-2; j_gene: TRBJ2-7; CDR3aa: CASSPTEGGFPYEQYF; CDR3nt: TGTGCCAGCAGCCCTACGGAGGGCGGGTTCCCCTACGAGCAGTACTTC
d_gene: .; abundance: .; v_gene: TRBV3-1/TRBV3-2; j_gene: TRBJ2-7; CDR3aa: CASSQDSSYEQYF; CDR3nt: TGTGCCAGCAGCCAAGACAGCTCCTACGAGCAGTACTTC
d_gene: TRBD2; abundance: .; v_gene: TRBV20-1; j_gene: TRBJ2-3; CDR3aa: CSASEREGLDTQYF; CDR3nt: TGCAGTGCTAGTGAGCGGGAGGGCCTAGATACGCAGTATTTT
d_gene: TRBD2; abundance: .; v_gene: TRBV11-3; j_gene: TRBJ2-3; CDR3aa: CASSSGRASDTQYF; CDR3nt: TGTGCCAGCAGCTCGGGGAGGGCCTCGGATACGCAGTATTTT
d_gene: .; abundance: once; v_gene: TRBV6-5; j_gene: TRBJ2-2; CDR3aa: CASSYSEGAAGELFF; CDR3nt: TGTGCCAGCAGTTACTCGGAGGGGGCGGCCGGGGAGCTGTTTTTT
d_gene: TRBD2; abundance: .; v_gene: TRBV10-2; j_gene: TRBJ2-2; CDR3aa: CASSGTSVTGELFF; CDR3nt: TGCGCCAGCTCCGGGACTAGCGTTACCGGGGAGCTGTTTTTT
d_gene: TRBD1; abundance: once; v_gene: TRBV18; j_gene: TRBJ1-1; CDR3aa: CASSPPVRGLKSEAFF; CDR3nt: TGTGCCAGCTCACCACCGGTAAGGGGGCTAAAGTCTGAAGCTTTCTTT
d_gene: .; abundance: once; v_gene: TRBV30; j_gene: TRBJ2-6; CDR3aa: CAWSARTVSGANVLTF; CDR3nt: TGTGCCTGGAGTGCCCGGACAGTTTCTGGGGCCAACGTCCTGACTTTC
d_gene: .; abundance: .; v_gene: TRBV5-1; j_gene: TRBJ2-5; CDR3aa: CASSPAGADQETQYF; CDR3nt: TGCGCCAGCAGCCCCGCGGGGGCAGACCAAGAGACCCAGTACTTC
d_gene: TRBD2; abundance: .; v_gene: TRBV28; j_gene: TRBJ2-7; CDR3aa: CASRGGIDEQYF; CDR3nt: TGTGCCAGCAGGGGGGGGATAGACGAGCAGTACTTC
d_gene: TRBD2; abundance: .; v_gene: TRBV5-1; j_gene: TRBJ2-1; CDR3aa: CASSPRLAGLNNEQFF; CDR3nt: TGCGCCAGCAGCCCAAGACTAGCGGGACTGAACAATGAGCAGTTCTTC
d_gene: .; abundance: .; v_gene: TRBV3-1/TRBV3-2; j_gene: TRBJ2-1; CDR3aa: CASSQGLGEGDNEQFF; CDR3nt: TGTGCCAGCAGCCAAGGCCTCGGCGAGGGGGACAATGAGCAGTTCTTC
d_gene: TRBD1; abundance: .; v_gene: TRBV28; j_gene: TRBJ2-7; CDR3aa: CAITRSTGVGDEQYF; CDR3nt: TGTGCCATCACAAGATCGACAGGGGTAGGGGACGAGCAGTACTTC
d_gene: TRBD2; abundance: .; v_gene: TRBV27; j_gene: TRBJ2-2; CDR3aa: CASSTAGGPIGELFF; CDR3nt: TGTGCCAGCAGTACGGCGGGAGGGCCGATTGGGGAGCTGTTTTTT
d_gene: TRBD2; abundance: .; v_gene: TRBV2; j_gene: TRBJ2-5; CDR3aa: CASSEARGVGETQYF; CDR3nt: TGTGCCAGCAGTGAAGCGCGGGGGGTAGGAGAGACCCAGTACTTC
d_gene: .; abundance: .; v_gene: TRBV10-3; j_gene: TRBJ1-5; CDR3aa: CAISESGDQPQHF; CDR3nt: TGTGCCATCAGTGAGTCGGGCGATCAGCCCCAGCATTTT
d_gene: .; abundance: once; v_gene: TRBV20-1; j_gene: TRBJ1-4; CDR3aa: CSARGGKLFF; CDR3nt: TGCAGTGCTAGGGGGGGAAAACTGTTTTTT
d_gene: TRBD1; abundance: .; v_gene: TRBV28; j_gene: TRBJ1-2; CDR3aa: CASSLIDRGGGYTF; CDR3nt: TGTGCCAGCAGTTTAATAGACAGGGGAGGGGGCTACACCTTC
d_gene: .; abundance: .; v_gene: TRBV5-1; j_gene: TRBJ1-1; CDR3aa: CASSLGGLGTEAFF; CDR3nt: TGCGCCAGCAGCTTGGGCGGGTTGGGTACTGAAGCTTTCTTT
d_gene: TRBD1; abundance: .; v_gene: TRBV28; j_gene: TRBJ1-4; CDR3aa: CASSLPTGGGEKLFF; CDR3nt: TGTGCCAGCAGTTTACCGACAGGGGGAGGAGAAAAACTGTTTTTT
d_gene: .; abundance: .; v_gene: TRBV28; j_gene: TRBJ1-2; CDR3aa: CASSPGDGPRMGYTF; CDR3nt: TGTGCCAGCAGTCCGGGGGACGGCCCCCGCATGGGCTACACCTTC
d_gene: TRBD2; abundance: .; v_gene: TRBV7-8; j_gene: TRBJ2-2; CDR3aa: CASSPDMGLAVGTGELFF; CDR3nt: TGTGCCAGCAGCCCCGATATGGGACTAGCTGTCGGGACCGGGGAGCTGTTTTTT
d_gene: TRBD1; abundance: .; v_gene: TRBV3-1/TRBV3-2; j_gene: TRBJ1-4; CDR3aa: CASSQVRTGSEKLFF; CDR3nt: TGTGCCAGCAGCCAGGTCCGGACAGGCTCTGAAAAACTGTTTTTT
d_gene: TRBD1; abundance: .; v_gene: TRBV29-1; j_gene: TRBJ1-1; CDR3aa: CSVEVGGARIGGGNTEAFF; CDR3nt: TGCAGCGTTGAAGTTGGTGGGGCGCGAATAGGAGGGGGCAACACTGAAGCTTTCTTT
d_gene: .; abundance: .; v_gene: TRBV7-3; j_gene: TRBJ2-2; CDR3aa: CASSRSGVNTGELFF; CDR3nt: TGTGCCAGCAGCAGATCAGGGGTAAACACCGGGGAGCTGTTTTTT
d_gene: .; abundance: .; v_gene: TRBV28; j_gene: TRBJ1-4; CDR3aa: CASSLQGINEKLFF; CDR3nt: TGTGCCAGCAGTTTACAGGGGATCAATGAAAAACTGTTTTTT
d_gene: .; abundance: .; v_gene: TRBV30; j_gene: TRBJ1-3; CDR3aa: CAWSESVPPRSGNTIYF; CDR3nt: TGTGCCTGGAGTGAATCCGTCCCCCCTCGCTCTGGAAACACCATATATTTT
d_gene: .; abundance: .; v_gene: TRBV2; j_gene: TRBJ1-4; CDR3aa: CASSELTGENEKLFF; CDR3nt: TGTGCCAGCAGTGAACTTACGGGAGAGAATGAAAAACTGTTTTTT
d_gene: .; abundance: .; v_gene: TRBV7-8; j_gene: TRBJ1-5; CDR3aa: CASWFGGNQPQHF; CDR3nt: TGTGCCAGCTGGTTCGGGGGGAATCAGCCCCAGCATTTT
d_gene: TRBD2; abundance: .; v_gene: TRBV28; j_gene: TRBJ2-1; CDR3aa: CASSVSGGDYKNEQFF; CDR3nt: TGTGCCAGCAGTGTTTCTGGGGGGGACTATAAAAATGAGCAGTTCTTC
d_gene: TRBD2; abundance: .; v_gene: TRBV15; j_gene: TRBJ2-5; CDR3aa: CATSRDKSGSLGETQYF; CDR3nt: TGTGCCACCAGCAGAGATAAGAGCGGGAGCCTAGGAGAGACCCAGTACTTC
d_gene: .; abundance: .; v_gene: TRBV3-1/TRBV3-2; j_gene: TRBJ2-1; CDR3aa: CASSPWTVYNEQFF; CDR3nt: TGTGCCAGCAGCCCCTGGACAGTCTACAATGAGCAGTTCTTC
d_gene: .; abundance: .; v_gene: TRBV9; j_gene: TRBJ2-5; CDR3aa: CASSVDYWETQYF; CDR3nt: TGTGCCAGCAGCGTAGATTACTGGGAGACCCAGTACTTC
d_gene: TRBD2; abundance: .; v_gene: TRBV3-1/TRBV3-2; j_gene: TRBJ2-7; CDR3aa: CASSQERETYEQYF; CDR3nt: TGTGCCAGCAGCCAGGAGCGGGAAACCTACGAGCAGTACTTC